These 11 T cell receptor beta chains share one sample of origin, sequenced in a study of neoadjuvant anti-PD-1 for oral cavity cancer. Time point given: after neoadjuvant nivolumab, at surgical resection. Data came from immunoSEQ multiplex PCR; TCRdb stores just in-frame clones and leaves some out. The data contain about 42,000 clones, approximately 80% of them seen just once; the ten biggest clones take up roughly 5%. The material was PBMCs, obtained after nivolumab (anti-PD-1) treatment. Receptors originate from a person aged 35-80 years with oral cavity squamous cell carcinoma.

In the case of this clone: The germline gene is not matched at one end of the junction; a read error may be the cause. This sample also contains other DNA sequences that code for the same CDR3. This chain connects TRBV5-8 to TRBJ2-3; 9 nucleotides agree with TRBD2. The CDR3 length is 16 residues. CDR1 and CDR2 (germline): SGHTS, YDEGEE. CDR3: CASSLALAGYTDTQYF. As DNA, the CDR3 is TGTGCCAGCAGCTTGGCCCTAGCGGGGTACACAGATACACAGTATTTT.

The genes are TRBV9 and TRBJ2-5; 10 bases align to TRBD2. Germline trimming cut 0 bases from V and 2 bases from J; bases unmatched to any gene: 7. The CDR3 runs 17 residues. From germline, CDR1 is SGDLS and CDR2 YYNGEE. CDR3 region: CASSVVTSGAQQETQYF. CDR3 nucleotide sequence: TGTGCCAGCAGCGTAGTCACTAGCGGGGCGCAACAAGAGACCCAGTACTTC. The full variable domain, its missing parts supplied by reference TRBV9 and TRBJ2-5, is DSGVTQTPKHLITATGQRVTLRCSPRSGDLSVYWYQQSLDQGLQFLIQYYNGEERAKGNILERFSAQQFPDLHSELNLSSLELGDSALYFCASSVVTSGAQQETQYFGPGTRLLVL.

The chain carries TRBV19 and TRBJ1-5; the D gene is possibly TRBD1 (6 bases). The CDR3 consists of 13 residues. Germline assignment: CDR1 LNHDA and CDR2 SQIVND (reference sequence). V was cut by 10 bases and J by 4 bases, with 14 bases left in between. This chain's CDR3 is CATQGDINQPQHF. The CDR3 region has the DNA TGTGCCACCCAAGGGGACATAAATCAGCCCCAGCATTTT. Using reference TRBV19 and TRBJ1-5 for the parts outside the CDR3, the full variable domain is DGGITQSPKYLFRKEGQNVTLSCEQNLNHDAMYWYRQDPGQGLRLIYYSQIVNDFQKGDIAEGYSVSREKKESFPLTVTSAQKNPTAFYLCATQGDINQPQHFGDGTRLSIL.

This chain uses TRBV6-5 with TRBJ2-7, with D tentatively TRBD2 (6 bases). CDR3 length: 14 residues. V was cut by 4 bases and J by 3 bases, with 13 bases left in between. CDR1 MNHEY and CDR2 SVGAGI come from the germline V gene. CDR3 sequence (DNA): TGTGCCAGCAGTTTCGGGACTGGGGACTACGAGCAGTACTTC. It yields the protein CASSFGTGDYEQYF.

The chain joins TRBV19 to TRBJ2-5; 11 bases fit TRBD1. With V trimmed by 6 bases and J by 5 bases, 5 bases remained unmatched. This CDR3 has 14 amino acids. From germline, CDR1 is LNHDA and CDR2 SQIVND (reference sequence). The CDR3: CASSRTGGDETQYF. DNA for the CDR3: TGTGCCAGTAGCCGGACAGGGGGCGATGAGACCCAGTACTTC. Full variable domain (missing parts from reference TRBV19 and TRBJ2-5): DGGITQSPKYLFRKEGQNVTLSCEQNLNHDAMYWYRQDPGQGLRLIYYSQIVNDFQKGDIAEGYSVSREKKESFPLTVTSAQKNPTAFYLCASSRTGGDETQYFGPGTRLLVL.

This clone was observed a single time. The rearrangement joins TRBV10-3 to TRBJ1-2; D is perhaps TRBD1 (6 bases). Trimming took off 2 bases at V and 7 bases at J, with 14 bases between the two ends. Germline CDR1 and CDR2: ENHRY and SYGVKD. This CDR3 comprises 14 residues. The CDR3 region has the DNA TGTGCCATCAGTGAGATATCAGGGGTGGCTGGCTACACCTTC. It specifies CAISEISGVAGYTF.

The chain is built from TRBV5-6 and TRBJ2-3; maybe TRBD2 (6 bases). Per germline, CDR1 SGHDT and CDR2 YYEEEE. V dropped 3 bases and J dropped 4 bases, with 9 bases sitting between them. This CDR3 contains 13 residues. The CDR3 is CASSSRESDTQYF. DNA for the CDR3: TGTGCCAGCAGCTCCCGGGAGTCAGATACGCAGTATTTT.

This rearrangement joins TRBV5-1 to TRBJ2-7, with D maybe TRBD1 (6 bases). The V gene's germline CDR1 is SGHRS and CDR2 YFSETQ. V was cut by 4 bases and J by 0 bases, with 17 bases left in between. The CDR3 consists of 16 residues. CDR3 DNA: TGCGCCAGCAGCCGCCCGGTTAAGGGGGACTCCTACGAGCAGTACTTC. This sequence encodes CASSRPVKGDSYEQYF.

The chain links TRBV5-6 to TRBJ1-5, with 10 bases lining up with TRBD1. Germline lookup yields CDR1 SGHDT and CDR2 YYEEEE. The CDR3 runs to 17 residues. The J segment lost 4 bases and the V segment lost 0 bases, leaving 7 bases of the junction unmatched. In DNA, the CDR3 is TGTGCCAGCAGCTTGGGGGGGACAGGGGTAGTAAATCAGCCCCAGCATTTT. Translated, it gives CASSLGGTGVVNQPQHF. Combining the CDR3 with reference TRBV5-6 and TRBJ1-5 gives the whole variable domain DAGVTQSPTHLIKTRGQQVTLRCSPKSGHDTVSWYQQALGQGPQFIFQYYEEEERQRGNFPDRFSGHQFPNYSSELNVNALLLGDSALYLCASSLGGTGVVNQPQHFGDGTRLSIL.

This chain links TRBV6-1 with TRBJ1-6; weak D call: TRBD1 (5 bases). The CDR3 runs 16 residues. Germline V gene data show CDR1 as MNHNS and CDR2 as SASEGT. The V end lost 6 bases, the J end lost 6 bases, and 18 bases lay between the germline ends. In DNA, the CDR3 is TGTGCCAGCAGGGAACTTGAGGGGCTAATTAATTCACCCCTCCACTTT. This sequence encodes CASRELEGLINSPLHF.

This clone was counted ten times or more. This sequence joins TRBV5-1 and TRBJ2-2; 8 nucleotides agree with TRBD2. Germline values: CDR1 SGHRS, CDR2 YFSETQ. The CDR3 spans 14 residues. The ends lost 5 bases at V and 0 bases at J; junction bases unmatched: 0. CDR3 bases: TGCGCCAGCAGGACTAGCGCGAACACCGGGGAGCTGTTTTTT. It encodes CASRTSANTGELFF. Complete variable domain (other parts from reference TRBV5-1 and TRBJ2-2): KAGVTQTPRYLIKTRGQQVTLSCSPISGHRSVSWYQQTPGQGLQFLFEYFSETQRNKGNFPGRFSGRQFSNSRSEMNVSTLELGDSALYLCASRTSANTGELFFGEGSRLTVL.